The 9 T cell receptor beta chains in this list originate from one sample, sequenced in a study of shared clonotypes between healthy human individuals (TCRdb year 2020). The library was prepared using the immunoSEQ multiplex PCR assay. TCRdb provides this immuneACCESS table in a form limited to in-frame rearrangements. Some clones are lacking; in checked studies, under half of them reflect an unresolved V gene, and why the rest are absent is not known. The sample has over a million clones on record, less than 99% of them singletons. The top ten clones comprise 0.3% to 0.45% of the sample. Sequenced input: naive CD4+ T cells sorted from blood. The sample's cell subset or site label, in plain terms: CD45RA+ positively selected. The receptors originated from a young man in good health.

V gene TRBV29-1 combines with J gene TRBJ1-4, with D unclear. Germline loops: CDR1 SQVTM, CDR2 ANQGSEA. Trimming left V 7 bases short and J 4 bases short, with 13 bases between. The CDR3 runs to 13 residues. The CDR3 DNA sequence: TGCAGCGCCGGGGAGGGTTTTAATGAAAAACTGTTTTTT. Its protein product is CSAGEGFNEKLFF.

The chain uses TRBV18 and TRBJ2-1; TRBD2 is a possible D gene (6 bases). Trimming stripped 0 bases from V and 0 bases from J, with 21 bases between. In germline, CDR1 is KGHSH, CDR2 LQKENI. The CDR3 loop spans 20 amino acids. CDR3 protein: CASSPPIGGPRGNSYNEQFF. The CDR3 coding sequence is TGTGCCAGCTCACCACCGATTGGGGGTCCGCGGGGAAACTCCTACAATGAGCAGTTCTTC.

The rearrangement links TRBV7-6 to TRBJ1-5; D is uncertain. CDR1 SGHVS and CDR2 FNYEAQ come from the germline V gene. V dropped 5 bases and J dropped 0 bases, with 8 bases sitting between them. The CDR3 is made up of 14 amino acids. The CDR3 loop reads CASSPEISNQPQHF. DNA of the CDR3: TGTGCCAGCAGCCCCGAAATTAGCAATCAGCCCCAGCATTTT.

The chain has TRBV28 and TRBJ1-4; no reliable D call. The CDR3 loop spans 13 amino acids. The ends were cut back, 6 bases at V and 3 bases at J, with 8 bases in the middle. Germline CDR1 MDHEN, CDR2 SYDVKM. The CDR3: CASRRAPNEKLFF. The CDR3 region has the DNA TGTGCCAGCAGAAGGGCCCCTAATGAAAAACTGTTTTTT.

The genes are TRBV11-2 and TRBJ1-4; D remains ambiguous. Germline CDR1 is SGHAT and CDR2 is FQNNGV. Trimming stripped 3 bases from V and 2 bases from J, with 7 bases between. The CDR3 length is 14 residues. The CDR3 nucleotides read TGTGCCAGCAGCTTCCGGGGTACTAATGAAAAACTGTTTTTT. Its protein is CASSFRGTNEKLFF.

The chain recombines TRBV5-1 with TRBJ1-3; 10 nucleotides align to TRBD1. After removal of 4 bases from V and 4 bases from J, the junction contained 8 bases not matched to a gene. The V gene's germline CDR1 is SGHRS and CDR2 YFSETQ. The CDR3 is 16 residues long. The CDR3 spells CASSRDGDRGGNTIYF. Here the CDR3 DNA reads TGCGCCAGCAGCCGGGACGGGGACAGGGGAGGAAACACCATATATTTT.

The sample holds one count of this clone. The chain couples TRBV11-2 to TRBJ2-3; D remains ambiguous. Germline-derived CDR1 and CDR2 are SGHAT and FQNNGV. The CDR3 runs 11 residues. V was shortened by 6 bases and J by 2 bases, with 3 bases between the two germline ends. The CDR3: CASRATDTQYF. The CDR3 DNA reads TGTGCCAGCAGGGCCACAGATACGCAGTATTTT.

The chain joins TRBV5-1 to TRBJ2-1; 9 nucleotides align to TRBD1. With 6 bases clipped from V and 1 base from J, the junction kept 11 bases outside the gene matches. This CDR3 region has 17 residues. Germline CDR1 reads SGHRS; CDR2 reads YFSETQ. The CDR3 sequence: CASTSVGGQGSYNEQFF. In DNA form, the CDR3 reads TGCGCCAGCACCTCAGTCGGAGGACAGGGGTCCTACAATGAGCAGTTCTTC.

The chain couples TRBV5-1 to TRBJ2-7; 12 bases are a match to TRBD2. Germline CDR1 and CDR2: SGHRS and YFSETQ. CDR3 length: 17 amino acids. The V and J ends lost 4 bases and 2 bases, in that order; junction bases with no gene match: 10. DNA for the CDR3: TGCGCCAGCAGCCCATCTAGCGGGAGGGCCATAGCCTACGAGCAGTACTTC. It yields the protein CASSPSSGRAIAYEQYF.